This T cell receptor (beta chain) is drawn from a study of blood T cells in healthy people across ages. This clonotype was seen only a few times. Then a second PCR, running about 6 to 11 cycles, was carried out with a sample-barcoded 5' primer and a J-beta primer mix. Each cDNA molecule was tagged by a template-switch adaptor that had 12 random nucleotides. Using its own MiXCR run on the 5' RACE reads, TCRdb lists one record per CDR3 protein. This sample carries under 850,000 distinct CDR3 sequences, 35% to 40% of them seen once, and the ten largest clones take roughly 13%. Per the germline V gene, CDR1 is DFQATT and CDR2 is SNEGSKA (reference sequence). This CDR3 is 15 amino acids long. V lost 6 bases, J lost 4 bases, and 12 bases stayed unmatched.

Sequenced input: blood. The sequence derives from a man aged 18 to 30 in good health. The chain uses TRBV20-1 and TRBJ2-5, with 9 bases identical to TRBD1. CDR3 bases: TGCAGTGCCTACAAGTCCGGGACAGGGAGAGAGACCCAGTACTTC. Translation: CSAYKSGTGRETQYF.